Below are 14 T cell receptor beta chains sequenced from a single sample in a study of blood T cells in healthy people across ages. Sample-barcoded 5' priming and a J-beta primer mix drove a second PCR of about 7 to 11 cycles. TCRdb redid the calling of the 5' RACE reads with MiXCR, one entry per CDR3 protein. Found here are about 1.4 million distinct CDR3 sequences, approximately 63% of them singletons; the top ten hold 6.5% to 8%. Sequenced input: blood. These receptors were collected from a young man in good health.

This chain links TRBV7-9 with TRBJ1-4; TRBD1 matches at 7 bases. Germline V lookup: CDR1 SEHNR, CDR2 FQNEAQ (reference sequence). The CDR3 length is 15 residues. V shed 3 bases and J 6 bases; nucleotides not matched to a gene: 7. In DNA form, the CDR3 reads TGTGCCAGCAGCTTTTGGGGCAGGGGGGATGAAAAACTGTTTTTT. Residues: CASSFWGRGDEKLFF.

This clonotype was detected ten times or more. The V and J genes are TRBV6-4 and TRBJ2-3; 11 nucleotides match TRBD2. This CDR3 has 17 residues. The trim removed 2 bases at V and 0 bases at J, leaving 4 bases unmatched. CDR1 and CDR2 from the germline V gene are MRHNA and SNTAGT. Written as DNA, the CDR3 is TGTGCCAGCAGTGACCTAGCGGGGGGATCTAGCACAGATACGCAGTATTTT. Translated: CASSDLAGGSSTDTQYF.

The V call is TRBV4-2, the J call TRBJ2-3, with no clear D. The CDR3 contains 14 residues. Germline CDR1 and CDR2: LGHNA and YNFKEQ. Trimming shortened V by 1 base and J by 4 bases, and 9 bases separated the two germline ends. The CDR3 spells CASSQGADSDTQYF. The CDR3, as DNA: TGTGCCAGCAGCCAAGGGGCAGACTCAGATACGCAGTATTTT.

V and J are TRBV20-1 and TRBJ1-6; TRBD1 might be the D (5 bases). The germline V gene encodes CDR1 DFQATT and CDR2 SNEGSKA (reference sequence). The CDR3 totals 13 residues. Trimming removed 4 bases at V and 5 bases at J, with 9 bases between. The CDR3 loop reads CSAIQGNNSPLHF. The CDR3 DNA follows: TGCAGTGCTATCCAGGGAAATAATTCACCCCTCCACTTT.

The V call is TRBV25-1, the J call TRBJ2-5; 7 positions match TRBD1. The germline V gene has CDR1 MGHDK and CDR2 SYGVNS. CDR3 length equals 13 residues. V was pared by 6 bases and J by 5 bases, with 6 bases of the junction left unmatched. CDR3 sequence reads: CASSGQARETQYF. Written as DNA, the CDR3 is TGTGCCAGCAGCGGACAGGCGAGGGAGACCCAGTACTTC.

This rearrangement joins TRBV7-2 to TRBJ2-7; TRBD2 matches at 8 bases. J was trimmed by 3 bases and V by 6 bases; bases with no gene match: 7. Germline V gene sequence: CDR1 SGHTA, CDR2 FQGNSA. The CDR3 loop spans 14 amino acids. CDR3: CASSPASGSYEQYF. The CDR3 DNA sequence: TGTGCCAGCAGTCCCGCAAGCGGGAGCTACGAGCAGTACTTC.

This rearrangement joins TRBV5-1 to TRBJ2-1, with 9 bases lining up with TRBD2. The CDR3 runs to 16 residues. Trimming took 3 bases from V and 4 from J; bases not matched to a gene: 8. CDR1 is SGHRS and CDR2 is YFSETQ in the germline V gene. CDR3 loop: CASSSSFTSGYNEQFF. DNA for the CDR3: TGCGCCAGCAGCTCCTCTTTTACTAGCGGGTACAATGAGCAGTTCTTC. The full variable domain, rest sourced from reference TRBV5-1 and TRBJ2-1, is KAGVTQTPRYLIKTRGQQVTLSCSPISGHRSVSWYQQTPGQGLQFLFEYFSETQRNKGNFPGRFSGRQFSNSRSEMNVSTLELGDSALYLCASSSSFTSGYNEQFFGPGTRLTVL.

This clonotype showed up just a few times. This chain connects TRBV20-1 to TRBJ2-1; D may be TRBD2 (5 bases). The V end was cut by 1 base, the J end by 12 bases, with 19 bases between. Germline V gene sequence: CDR1 DFQATT, CDR2 SNEGSKA (reference sequence). The CDR3 runs to 14 residues. Written as DNA, the CDR3 is TGCAGTGCTAGAGGAGCAACCACCGGGATCCCGCAGTTCTTC. It translates to CSARGATTGIPQFF.

This clonotype was detected a few times. Here the CDR3 reads CASSQNKGLELDEQYF. In nucleotides, the CDR3 is TGTGCCAGCAGCCAGAATAAGGGGCTCGAGCTCGACGAGCAGTACTTC. The chain links TRBV4-2 to TRBJ2-7; tentatively, D is TRBD1 (5 bases). The CDR3 extends over 16 amino acids. Germline CDR1 and CDR2: LGHNA and YNFKEQ. V was shortened by 3 bases and J by 5 bases, with 20 bases between the two germline ends.

This clonotype was detected once. The chain carries TRBV12-3 or TRBV12-4 and TRBJ2-5, with 7 bases lining up with TRBD1. CDR3 length: 15 amino acids. Trimming at V came to 8 bases and at J to 1 base, leaving 10 bases not matched to a gene. The CDR3 sequence: CASWGMGQSQETQYF. In DNA form, the CDR3 reads TGTGCCAGCTGGGGGATGGGACAGAGCCAAGAGACCCAGTACTTC.

V and J are TRBV29-1 and TRBJ2-4; 10 bases map to TRBD2. Per germline, CDR1 SQVTM and CDR2 ANQGSEA. CDR3 length: 15 residues. V was pared by 3 bases and J by 10 bases, with 12 bases of the junction left unmatched. The CDR3, as DNA: TGCAGCGTTGATGTTGCGGCTAGCGGGAGTGGTATTCAGTACTTC. Translated, it gives CSVDVAASGSGIQYF.

A single count supports this clonotype. The V and J genes are TRBV7-8 and TRBJ2-1; tentatively, D is TRBD2 (7 bases). This CDR3 spans 16 amino acids. CDR1 SGHVS and CDR2 FQNEAQ come from the germline V gene. Trimming stripped 5 bases from V and 9 bases from J, with 23 bases between. The CDR3 spells CASSTGEGVVFGEQFF. CDR3 nucleotides: TGTGCCAGCAGCACTGGGGAGGGGGTAGTTTTCGGTGAGCAGTTCTTC. The full variable domain, with the rest looked up from reference TRBV7-8 and TRBJ2-1, is GAGVSQSPRYKVAKRGQDVALRCDPISGHVSLFWYQQALGQGPEFLTYFQNEAQLDKSGLPSDRFFAERPEGSVSTLKIQRTQQEDSAVYLCASSTGEGVVFGEQFFGPGTRLTVL.

This clonotype has a handful of counts. The chain joins TRBV12-3 or TRBV12-4 to TRBJ2-1; D not resolved. V lost 0 bases and J lost 3, with 3 bases in between. CDR3 length: 13 amino acids. The CDR3 protein is CASSLAFYNEQFF. CDR3 coding DNA: TGTGCCAGCAGTTTAGCCTTCTACAATGAGCAGTTCTTC.

V is TRBV9 and J is TRBJ2-3; D is uncertain. CDR1 SGDLS and CDR2 YYNGEE come from the germline V gene. The CDR3 spans 16 residues. The V end lost 4 bases, the J end lost 2 bases, and 17 bases lay between the germline ends. The CDR3 region is CASSPVAGTFTDTQYF. The CDR3 DNA reads as TGTGCCAGCAGCCCGGTGGCAGGAACATTCACAGATACGCAGTATTTT.